These T cell receptor beta chains were read from a single sample in a study of blood T cell repertoires in COVID-19. Here immunoSEQ multiplex PCR was the method, and the copy in TCRdb shows in-frame clones only, minus some. In the table there are some 100,000 clones, 82% of which are singletons. Sequencing input: peripheral blood. The source is a man over 45 with active or convalescent COVID-19. Both conserved end residues are part of each CDR3. D genes are given only for firm matches. Clone size, where shown, is once, few, many, or a class for clones that have expanded.

clone size | J gene | V gene | D gene | CDR3 DNA | CDR3 protein
- | TRBJ1-3 | TRBV3-1/TRBV3-2 | TRBD1 | TGTGCCAGCAGCCTCAGGGGGCGGACGGGAAACACCATATATTTT | CASSLRGRTGNTIYF
- | TRBJ1-1 | TRBV10-1 | - | TGCGCCAGCAGTGATCAGGGGATGAACACTGAAGCTTTCTTT | CASSDQGMNTEAFF
once | TRBJ1-5 | TRBV3-1/TRBV3-2 | - | TGTGCCAGCAGCCTCCCCGGACAGCCCTATAGCAATCAGCCCCAGCATTTT | CASSLPGQPYSNQPQHF
- | TRBJ2-2 | TRBV4-3 | TRBD1 | TGCGCCAGCAGCCAATATCCCTTTAGGACAGGGGAGGACACCGGGGAGCTGTTTTTT | CASSQYPFRTGEDTGELFF
- | TRBJ2-3 | TRBV11-2 | TRBD2 | TGTGCCAGCAGCCCAAGCGGGGGGCCCTCGCGGACGCAGTATTTT | CASSPSGGPSRTQYF
few | TRBJ2-5 | TRBV4-3 | - | TGCGCCAGCAGCCAAGTTCTCCACCGAGGGGGGGACCAAGAGACCCAGTACTTC | CASSQVLHRGGDQETQYF
- | TRBJ1-5 | TRBV7-2 | - | TGTGCCAGCAGCCCCCCGGGTCAGCCCCAGCATTTT | CASSPPGQPQHF
- | TRBJ1-4 | TRBV7-9 | - | TGTGCCAGCAGCTTAGATGGGAGGCGCGAAAAACTGTTTTTT | CASSLDGRREKLFF
- | TRBJ2-3 | TRBV7-9 | TRBD2 | TGTGCCAGCAGCTTGTCCTCGGGGGGGAGCACAGATACGCAGTATTTT | CASSLSSGGSTDTQYF
- | TRBJ1-4 | TRBV6-5 | - | TGTGCCAGCCGGTGGGGGGATGCAACTAATGAAAAACTGTTTTTT | CASRWGDATNEKLFF
- | TRBJ1-4 | TRBV4-3 | - | TGCGCCAGCAGCCAATTCAATGAGGCTAATGAAAAACTGTTTTTT | CASSQFNEANEKLFF
- | TRBJ1-6 | TRBV11-2 | TRBD1 | TGTGCCAGCAGACGGACAGGGGGCACGTATTCACCCCTCCACTTT | CASRRTGGTYSPLHF
- | TRBJ2-3 | TRBV2 | TRBD2 | TGTGCCAGCAGCGCCACCCGGACTAGTCCTGCTTCAGATACGCAGTATTTT | CASSATRTSPASDTQYF
- | TRBJ2-2 | TRBV9 | TRBD1 | TGTGCCAGCAGCGGTACAGGGGGAATTAACACCGGGGAGCTGTTTTTT | CASSGTGGINTGELFF
- | TRBJ2-1 | TRBV9 | TRBD2 | TGTGCCAGCAGCCCAAGCCTAGCGGGAGCCTACAGGGAGCAGTTCTTC | CASSPSLAGAYREQFF
- | TRBJ2-5 | TRBV7-9 | TRBD2 | TGTGCCAGCAGCCTACGGGCAGCGGGGGCAGGAGAGACCCAGTACTTC | CASSLRAAGAGETQYF
- | TRBJ2-7 | TRBV5-6 | TRBD1 | TGTGCCAGCAGACTGGGACAGGGGCTATCCTACGAGCAGTACTTC | CASRLGQGLSYEQYF
- | TRBJ2-1 | TRBV3-1/TRBV3-2 | - | TGTGCCAGCAGCCGGGCGGGCAATGAGCAGTTCTTC | CASSRAGNEQFF
few | TRBJ1-2 | TRBV7-8 | - | TGTGCCAGCAGCTTAGGTGTTGGGGCCTATGGCTACACCTTC | CASSLGVGAYGYTF
few | TRBJ1-1 | TRBV12-3/TRBV12-4 | - | TGTGCCAGCTCCTCGGGGGGAAACACTGAAGCTTTCTTT | CASSSGGNTEAFF
- | TRBJ2-3 | TRBV24-1 | - | TGTGCCACCAGTGAGGCTCAGGCCCCTAGCACAGATACGCAGTATTTT | CATSEAQAPSTDTQYF
- | TRBJ2-5 | TRBV9 | TRBD1 | TGTGCCAGCAGCGCTCCCCCGGGACAGGGTAGAGAGACCCAGTACTTC | CASSAPPGQGRETQYF
- | TRBJ1-5 | TRBV10-3 | TRBD1 | TGTGCCATCAGTGTCGGTACAGGGGAGAATCAGCCCCAGCATTTT | CAISVGTGENQPQHF
- | TRBJ1-2 | TRBV6-5 | - | TGTGCCAGCAGCCCCGGGGAGGCAAACTATGGCTACACCTTC | CASSPGEANYGYTF